This is a list of T cell receptor beta chains from one sample in a study of cytomegalovirus exposure and HLA in healthy donors. The repertoire was sequenced with immunoSEQ multiplex PCR; TCRdb's copy has only in-frame clones and lacks some. The table lists roughly 71,000 clones, roughly 94% of them singletons. The sequenced material came from PBMCs. Receptor source: a woman aged 18-30 years in good health and CMV-seronegative. CDR3s include the opening cysteine and the closing phenylalanine or tryptophan. Fields, in order: J gene, V gene, CDR3 length, CDR3 protein.

J gene: TRBJ2-3; V gene: TRBV9; CDR3 length: 17; CDR3 protein: CASSVAALAVGTDTQYF
J gene: TRBJ2-7; V gene: TRBV7-8; CDR3 length: 14; CDR3 protein: CASSLVAGAYEQYF
J gene: TRBJ1-2; V gene: TRBV7-9; CDR3 length: 17; CDR3 protein: CASSAPGTGRGNYGYTF
J gene: TRBJ2-3; V gene: TRBV14; CDR3 length: 16; CDR3 protein: CASSLGILALSDTQYF
J gene: TRBJ2-7; V gene: TRBV28; CDR3 length: 14; CDR3 protein: CASRPQTGPGEQYF
J gene: TRBJ2-1; V gene: TRBV29-1; CDR3 length: 14; CDR3 protein: CSVTHRSVYNEQFF
J gene: TRBJ2-3; V gene: TRBV29-1; CDR3 length: 12; CDR3 protein: CSVEDPGQGVYF
J gene: TRBJ1-1; V gene: TRBV9; CDR3 length: 17; CDR3 protein: CASSVGQQGGAGTEAFF
J gene: TRBJ1-1; V gene: TRBV5-4; CDR3 length: 16; CDR3 protein: CASSAQNRVMNTEAFF
J gene: TRBJ2-3; V gene: TRBV4-3; CDR3 length: 15; CDR3 protein: CASSQRHTSTDTQYF
J gene: TRBJ1-3; V gene: TRBV6-5; CDR3 length: 16; CDR3 protein: CASSYSKQGAGNTIYF
J gene: TRBJ2-7; V gene: TRBV29-1; CDR3 length: 14; CDR3 protein: CSARVGGARYEQYF
J gene: TRBJ2-6; V gene: TRBV6-6; CDR3 length: 14; CDR3 protein: CASSYGAGANVLTF
J gene: TRBJ1-5; V gene: TRBV6-1; CDR3 length: 15; CDR3 protein: CASSGRGNSNQPQHF
J gene: TRBJ1-3; V gene: TRBV28; CDR3 length: 16; CDR3 protein: CASSLFATGIGNTIYF
J gene: TRBJ1-5; V gene: TRBV7-3; CDR3 length: 15; CDR3 protein: CASSFPGGAKQPQHF